Included here is one T cell receptor (beta chain) sequence, with context. The antigen remains undetermined. This entry is derived from a study of T cell responses to AZD1222 COVID-19 vaccine. Findings and caveats of the study: Clonal diversity may have been underestimated in mostly white British donors. Of spike-specific TCRs, nearly half reportedly target regions left unmutated in variants.

Sequenced by immunoSEQ multiplex PCR; TCRdb stores in-frame clones only, minus some. The sample shows tens of thousands of clones, roughly 88% of them seen only once. The clonotype was recovered from an adult who received the AZD1222 COVID-19 vaccine. Material: peripheral blood, obtained 28 days after the second AZD1222 dose.

DNA for the CDR3: TGTGCCAGCAGCTACACAGGGGGACTAGGCTACACCTTC. Amino acid sequence: CASSYTGGLGYTF. This chain links TRBV5-4 with TRBJ1-2; TRBD1 agrees at 8 bases. With 3 bases clipped from V and 8 bases from J, the junction kept 6 bases outside the gene matches. Germline V gives CDR1 SGHNT, CDR2 YYREEE (reference sequence). CDR3 size: 13 residues.